Below are 32 T cell receptor beta chains sequenced from a single sample in a study of T cells in Graves' hyperthyroidism and ophthalmopathy. The CDR3 regions of TCR beta were amplified from RNA transcripts. HTBI primers were employed in a first-round RT-PCR of the TCR CDR3. TCRdb called the multiplex PCR reads again in MiXCR, with one record for every CDR3 protein. Of under 400,000 distinct CDR3 sequences in the sample, about a sixth are singletons; the top ten hold about 27%. Sequences were obtained from blood. The origin of the receptors is a woman under 30 with Graves' hyperthyroidism that later progressed to Graves' ophthalmopathy.

This clonotype appeared a few times. The J gene is TRBJ2-1, the V gene TRBV5-8, with D hard to call. Germline loops: CDR1 SGHTS, CDR2 YDEGEE. CDR3 length: 15 amino acids. Trimming took 4 bases from V and 5 from J, leaving 16 bases between them. DNA for the CDR3: TGTGCCAGCAGCCCTAAGTCAACCCATAACAATGAGCAGTTCTTC. Its protein product is CASSPKSTHNNEQFF.

This clonotype was observed many times. The rearrangement uses TRBV20-1 and TRBJ2-2; D uncertain. Germline CDR1 DFQATT, CDR2 SNEGSKA (reference sequence). This CDR3 is built from 13 residues. Trimming took off 6 bases at V and 2 bases at J, with 10 bases between the two ends. CDR3 loop: CSASEGNTGELFF. CDR3 sequence (DNA): TGCAGTGCCTCTGAAGGAAACACCGGGGAGCTGTTTTTT.

This clonotype came up a few times. This chain joins TRBV19 and TRBJ1-1; D not certain. CDR1 is LNHDA, CDR2 SQIVND, per germline (reference sequence). V was cut by 7 bases and J by 3 bases, with 15 bases left in between. The CDR3 loop spans 14 amino acids. The CDR3 DNA follows: TGTGCCAGTACCACGGGCGGTTTGGACACTGAAGCTTTCTTT. It yields the protein CASTTGGLDTEAFF. Supplemented by reference TRBV19 and TRBJ1-1, the full variable domain reads DGGITQSPKYLFRKEGQNVTLSCEQNLNHDAMYWYRQDPGQGLRLIYYSQIVNDFQKGDIAEGYSVSREKKESFPLTVTSAQKNPTAFYLCASTTGGLDTEAFFGQGTRLTVV.

The CDR3 loop is CASSQDGSYEQFF. The CDR3 coding sequence is TGTGCCAGCAGCCAAGACGGTTCCTACGAGCAGTTCTTC. The chain is built from TRBV7-2 and TRBJ2-7; D is undetermined. The DNA end favors TRBJ2-1, so the J call may be wrong. The CDR3 has 13 residues. Germline V gene data show CDR1 as SGHTA and CDR2 as FQGNSA.

This clonotype was detected many times. The gene calls are TRBV6-2 or TRBV6-3 and TRBJ2-7; weak D call: TRBD2 (5 bases). The CDR3 totals 12 residues. Between the trimmed V and J ends, which lost 6 bases and 7 bases, there was a span of 13 bases. In germline, CDR1 is MNHEY, CDR2 SVGEGT. For the CDR3, the DNA is TGTGCCAGCAGCCTCGTAGCGTGGGAGCAGTACTTC. Translated: CASSLVAWEQYF.

This clonotype was counted many times. The J gene is TRBJ2-3, the V gene TRBV6-1; TRBD2 is a possible D gene (6 bases). The CDR3 consists of 15 residues. CDR1 and CDR2 (germline): MNHNS, SASEGT. V lost 0 bases, J lost 14 bases, and 21 bases lay in between. CDR3 DNA sequence: TGTGCCAGCAGTGAAGCGAAGGGACTGGGTTTGGGGAGGTATTTT. Translation gives CASSEAKGLGLGRYF.

In this sample, this clonotype turned up many times. This chain links TRBV6-1 with TRBJ2-1; D is perhaps TRBD1 (6 bases). The CDR3 totals 15 residues. The V gene lost 3 bases and the J gene lost 5 bases, with 14 bases spanning the gap. Germline loops: CDR1 MNHNS, CDR2 SASEGT. For the CDR3, the DNA is TGTGCCAGCAGTGAGCGTCAGGGGCGTAACAATGAGCAGTTCTTC. It yields the protein CASSERQGRNNEQFF.

This chain uses TRBV7-6 with TRBJ2-7; TRBD2 matches at 7 bases. The V gene end was trimmed by 5 bases and the J gene end by 2 bases; junction bases not matched to a gene: 12. CDR3 length equals 16 residues. The germline V gene has CDR1 SGHVS and CDR2 FNYEAQ. This chain's CDR3 is CASSPGRVRGAYEQYF. Here the CDR3 DNA reads TGTGCCAGCAGCCCCGGTCGGGTTCGGGGGGCCTACGAGCAGTACTTC.

Only a few counts were recorded for this clonotype. The chain recombines TRBV6-1 with TRBJ2-1; the match to TRBD2 covers 7 bases. CDR1 is MNHNS, CDR2 SASEGT, per germline. Losses at the gene ends were 7 bases for V and 1 base for J; bases not matched to a gene: 10. There are 16 residues in the CDR3. The DNA of the CDR3 is TGTGCCAGCACCGGGGGGAACGGAGTATCCTACAATGAGCAGTTCTTC. Translated: CASTGGNGVSYNEQFF.

The chain joins TRBV3-1 to TRBJ2-1; the D is unclear. CDR1 is LGHDT, CDR2 YNNKEL, per germline (reference sequence). The length of the CDR3 is 12 residues. V dropped 1 base and J dropped 4 bases, with 2 bases sitting between them. The CDR3 spells CASSQAYNEQFF. The DNA of the CDR3 is TGTGCCAGCAGCCAAGCTTACAATGAGCAGTTCTTC.

This clonotype has ten or more counts. The V gene is TRBV10-3, the J gene TRBJ2-1; D may be TRBD2 (5 bases). V lost 4 bases and J 0 bases, leaving 13 bases between the germline ends. There are 16 residues in the CDR3. Germline V gives CDR1 ENHRY, CDR2 SYGVKD. The CDR3 sequence: CAISGIALSSYNEQFF. As DNA, the CDR3 is TGTGCCATCAGTGGGATAGCGTTGAGCTCCTACAATGAGCAGTTCTTC.

Many counts were recorded for this clonotype. V gene TRBV11-2 combines with J gene TRBJ1-5, with D tentatively TRBD1 (5 bases). V was shortened by 4 bases and J by 7 bases, with 11 bases between the two germline ends. CDR3 length equals 13 residues. Germline CDR1 is SGHAT and CDR2 is FQNNGV. The CDR3 DNA follows: TGTGCCAGCAGCTCAGGGCCGGGGCAGCCCCAGCATTTT. Its protein is CASSSGPGQPQHF.

This clonotype appeared many times. The chain combines TRBV2 with TRBJ2-1; 9 bases are a match to TRBD1. The CDR3 is 15 residues long. Germline CDR1 SNHLY, CDR2 FYNNEI. Losses at the gene ends were 3 bases for V and 4 bases for J; bases not matched to a gene: 4. The CDR3 sequence: CASSDRGQGYNEQFF. The CDR3 DNA sequence: TGTGCCAGCAGTGATCGAGGACAGGGGTACAATGAGCAGTTCTTC.

The chain has TRBV20-1 and TRBJ2-2; D might be TRBD2 (5 bases). The V gene's germline CDR1 is DFQATT and CDR2 SNEGSKA (reference sequence). This CDR3 has 15 amino acids. V was cut by 6 bases and J by 2 bases, with 16 bases left in between. CDR3 sequence: CSALQISVNTGELFF. In nucleotides, the CDR3 is TGCAGTGCCCTACAGATTAGCGTAAACACCGGGGAGCTGTTTTTT.

This clonotype appeared a few times. The chain couples TRBV11-2 to TRBJ1-2, with unresolved D. From germline, CDR1 is SGHAT and CDR2 FQNNGV. This CDR3 region has 15 residues. With 4 bases removed from V and 4 bases from J, the gap between germline ends came to 16 bases. The CDR3 nucleotides read TGTGCCAGCAGCTCCGGACTGCCGTCAGGCTATGGCTACACCTTC. Translation gives CASSSGLPSGYGYTF. Filled out from reference TRBV11-2 and TRBJ1-2, the complete variable domain reads EAGVAQSPRYKIIEKRQSVAFWCNPISGHATLYWYQQILGQGPKLLIQFQNNGVVDDSQLPKDRFSAERLKGVDSTLKIQPAKLEDSAVYLCASSSGLPSGYGYTFGSGTRLTVV.

For this clonotype: A read error may be the cause here, since a much bigger clone is one base away. CDR3 nucleotide sequence: TGTGCCAGCAGCGAGTGGGAGTGGTCCTACAATGAGCAGTTCTTC. Translated, it gives CASSEWEWSYNEQFF. The chain has TRBV7-6 and TRBJ2-1; weak D call: TRBD2 (5 bases). CDR3 length: 15 amino acids. Trimming left V 5 bases short and J 1 base short, with 12 bases between. From germline, CDR1 is SGHVS and CDR2 FNYEAQ.

The gene calls are TRBV11-3 and TRBJ2-2, with TRBD1 matching 8 bases. The CDR3 has 14 residues. With 5 bases clipped from V and 5 bases from J, the junction kept 4 bases outside the gene matches. Per germline, CDR1 SGHNT and CDR2 YENEEA. DNA of the CDR3: TGTGCCAGCAGCATGACAGGGGTTACCGGGGAGCTGTTTTTT. This sequence encodes CASSMTGVTGELFF.

This clonotype was detected a few times. The gene calls are TRBV6-2 or TRBV6-3 and TRBJ1-5; 8 bases agree with TRBD1. Trimming removed 7 bases from V and 2 bases from J; junction bases left unmatched: 10. Germline values: CDR1 MNHEY, CDR2 SVGEGT. This CDR3 spans 16 amino acids. CDR3 loop: CASTLSLGQGNQPQHF. CDR3 DNA sequence: TGTGCCAGCACCCTTAGTTTGGGACAGGGCAATCAGCCCCAGCATTTT.

This clonotype came up a few times. The CDR3 end shows no conserved phenylalanine or tryptophan, and so a read error is likely. The chain carries TRBV29-1 and TRBJ2-5; weak D call: TRBD2 (5 bases). Germline CDR1 and CDR2: SQVTM and ANQGSEA. The ends were cut back, 3 bases at V and 6 bases at J, with 17 bases in the middle. The CDR3 is 14 amino acids. The CDR3 coding sequence is TGCAGCGTTGAGGATGGGAGTAAGGCCAAGACCCAGTACCTC. Its translation: CSVEDGSKAKTQYL.

The genes are TRBV10-3 and TRBJ1-3, with D maybe TRBD1 (5 bases). The ends were cut back, 10 bases at V and 2 bases at J, with 15 bases in the middle. The CDR3 is 14 residues long. CDR1 is ENHRY and CDR2 is SYGVKD in the germline V gene. The CDR3 region is CATTTLGAGNTIYF. CDR3 DNA: TGTGCCACCACGACACTAGGGGCTGGAAACACCATATATTTT.

This clonotype occurred many times. The chain recombines TRBV7-9 with TRBJ2-3; the D gene could be TRBD1 or TRBD2 (5 bases each). CDR1 and CDR2 (germline): SEHNR, FQNEAQ (reference sequence). CDR3 length equals 14 residues. Trimming took off 4 bases at V and 0 bases at J, with 8 bases between the two ends. The CDR3 bases are TGTGCCAGCAGCTGGGGACGGAGCACAGATACGCAGTATTTT. The encoded protein is CASSWGRSTDTQYF.

The sample holds many counts of this clonotype. This sequence joins TRBV27 and TRBJ2-3, with 7 bases aligning to TRBD2. J gave up 6 bases and V 4 bases, and 7 bases lay outside the gene matches. The CDR3 loop spans 14 amino acids. The germline V gene has CDR1 MNHEY and CDR2 SMNVEV (reference sequence). CDR3 sequence reads: CASSSQRDKDTQYF. The CDR3 DNA is TGTGCCAGCAGTTCTCAGCGGGATAAGGATACGCAGTATTTT.

This clonotype was seen a few times. The chain has TRBV10-3 and TRBJ2-1; tentative D call: TRBD2 (6 bases). V dropped 10 bases and J dropped 0 bases, with 19 bases sitting between them. Germline V CDR1 and CDR2: ENHRY, SYGVKD. CDR3 length: 16 amino acids. CDR3 coding DNA: TGTGCCAGCGAGCCGGGACTCCCGAGCTCCTACAATGAGCAGTTCTTC. It specifies CASEPGLPSSYNEQFF.

This clonotype came up many times. The chain links TRBV28 to TRBJ1-2, with 12 nucleotides matching TRBD1. Germline V gene lookup returns CDR1 MDHEN and CDR2 SYDVKM. The length of the CDR3 is 17 residues. Trimming cost V 5 bases and J 2 bases; bases outside gene matches: 9. The DNA for the CDR3 is TGTGCCAGCAGTGGCCGGGACAGGGGGCGCGGGAACTATGGCTACACCTTC. This codes for CASSGRDRGRGNYGYTF.

In its sample, this clonotype was seen many times. The CDR3 sequence is CASSLRYRTDTQYF. The CDR3 region has the DNA TGTGCCAGCAGCCTCCGATACCGCACAGATACGCAGTATTTT. This sequence joins TRBV11-1 and TRBJ2-3; D is undetermined. This CDR3 is built from 14 residues. Trimming removed 5 bases at V and 1 base at J, with 10 bases between. Germline V gene lookup returns CDR1 SGHAT and CDR2 FQDESV (reference sequence).

The chain joins TRBV30 to TRBJ2-1; D not resolved. Trimming removed 6 bases from V and 3 bases from J, with 15 bases in between. The CDR3 length is 14 residues. Per germline, CDR1 GTSNPN and CDR2 SVGIG (reference sequence). The CDR3 loop reads CACMSRVIYNEQFF. DNA of the CDR3: TGTGCCTGTATGTCTCGGGTTATCTACAATGAGCAGTTCTTC.

Concerning this clonotype: A much larger clone differs by one base, so this may be a read error. This chain links TRBV18 with TRBJ2-4, with a weak D call TRBD2 (5 bases). The CDR3 runs 15 residues. The germline V gene has CDR1 KGHSH and CDR2 LQKENI. CDR3 residues: CASSPSGLAKNIRYF. As DNA, the CDR3 is TGTGCCAGCTCACCATCGGGTCTAGCCAAAAACATTCGGTACTTC.

This clonotype was found many times. The CDR3 spells CASSPPGLAGSETQYF. In DNA, the CDR3 is TGTGCCAGCAGCCCACCGGGACTAGCGGGATCGGAGACCCAGTACTTC. The V call is TRBV13, the J call TRBJ2-5; TRBD2 aligns across 13 bases. The germline CDR1 and CDR2 sequences are PRHDT and FYEKMQ (reference sequence). With 5 bases clipped from V and 5 bases from J, the junction kept 8 bases outside the gene matches. This CDR3 contains 16 residues.

This clonotype has at least ten counts. The chain has TRBV18 and TRBJ2-1, with 8 bases identical to TRBD1. There are 16 residues in the CDR3. Germline CDR1 KGHSH, CDR2 LQKENI. V dropped 0 bases and J dropped 2; count of bases not matched to a gene: 3. CDR3 sequence reads: CASSPPATGAYNEQFF. In DNA form, the CDR3 reads TGTGCCAGCTCACCACCGGCGACAGGGGCCTACAATGAGCAGTTCTTC. The variable domain in full, with the rest retrieved from reference TRBV18 and TRBJ2-1, is NAGVMQNPRHLVRRRGQEARLRCSPMKGHSHVYWYRQLPEEGLKFMVYLQKENIIDESGMPKERFSAEFPKEGPSILRIQQVVRGDSAAYFCASSPPATGAYNEQFFGPGTRLTVL.

The sample holds many counts of this clonotype. The chain is built from TRBV2 and TRBJ2-7, with 7 bases fitting TRBD1. The V segment lost 4 bases and the J segment 4 bases; nucleotides outside the gene matches: 10. The CDR3 spans 15 residues. Germline values: CDR1 SNHLY, CDR2 FYNNEI. The CDR3 loop is CASSGARGNRYEQYF. In DNA, the CDR3 is TGTGCCAGCAGTGGGGCCAGGGGGAATCGATACGAGCAGTACTTC.

This clonotype was picked up many times. The chain combines TRBV28 with TRBJ2-5; TRBD1 matches at 9 bases. The CDR3 totals 15 residues. Trimming removed 5 bases from V and 1 base from J; junction bases left unmatched: 5. Germline values: CDR1 MDHEN, CDR2 SYDVKM. The CDR3 DNA is TGTGCCAGCAGTCCCTGGACAGGGGCCCAAGAGACCCAGTACTTC. It yields the protein CASSPWTGAQETQYF.

Note on this clonotype: This could be a read error, since a much larger clone is one nucleotide away. The CDR3 carries no conserved terminal phenylalanine or tryptophan, so it likely arises from a read error. This chain connects TRBV7-8 to TRBJ2-6; possible D gene TRBD2, 7 bases. The CDR3 spans 18 residues. In germline, CDR1 is SGHVS, CDR2 FQNEAQ. Trimming pared 5 bases from V and 2 bases from J, leaving 19 bases between. CDR3 DNA sequence: TGTGCCAGCAGCGCGAGGGGGGGCGGTGGCGCTGGGGCCAACGTCCTGACTTCC. Protein: CASSARGGGGAGANVLTS.